A single sample gave rise to the 18 T cell receptor beta chains below, sequenced in a study of shared clonotypes between healthy human individuals. Here immunoSEQ multiplex PCR was the method, and the copy in TCRdb shows in-frame clones only, minus some. The sample consists of about 470,000 clones, 79% of them appearing once. The specimen sequenced was PBMCs. The receptors were gathered from a woman in her thirties or forties in good health. Some clones in this sample may be carry-over from other donors' samples.

The rearrangement links TRBV27 to TRBJ2-1, with D perhaps matching TRBD2 (5 bases). The CDR3 length is 16 residues. The germline V and J ends were trimmed by 4 bases and 0 bases, with 13 bases remaining between them. Germline V gives CDR1 MNHEY, CDR2 SMNVEV (reference sequence). The CDR3 coding sequence is TGTGCCAGCAGTTCACCTAGCACCAGCTCCTACAATGAGCAGTTCTTC. This codes for CASSSPSTSSYNEQFF.

As DNA, the CDR3 is TGCGCCAGCAGCTCGTTGATAGGGAACACTGAAGCTTTCTTT. As protein: CASSSLIGNTEAFF. The V and J genes are TRBV5-1 and TRBJ1-1; D ambiguous. CDR1 SGHRS and CDR2 YFSETQ come from the germline V gene. The CDR3 contains 14 residues. V shed 3 bases and J shed 1 base, with 10 bases lying between them.

In this sample, this clone turned up many times. The same CDR3 also results from other DNA sequences found in this sample. The chain has TRBV7-2 and TRBJ2-5; possible D gene TRBD1, 5 bases. The CDR3 sequence is 15 residues long. With 0 bases removed from V and 1 base from J, the gap between germline ends came to 9 bases. Germline CDR1 is SGHTA and CDR2 is FQGNSA. This CDR3 reads CASSLAGAVQETQYF. Here the CDR3 DNA reads TGTGCCAGCAGCTTAGCAGGGGCAGTCCAAGAGACCCAGTACTTC.

The V call is TRBV4-2, the J call TRBJ2-2; 14 nucleotides agree with TRBD2. V shed 3 bases and J 7 bases; nucleotides not matched to a gene: 7. The germline CDR1 and CDR2 sequences are LGHNA and YNFKEQ. CDR3 size: 17 residues. CDR3 region: CASSQGTSGSLSGELFF. The CDR3 DNA follows: TGTGCCAGCAGCCAGGGGACTAGCGGGAGTCTTAGCGGGGAGCTGTTTTTT.

This clone was seen once. The V and J genes are TRBV7-3 and TRBJ2-5; D is ambiguous. The ends were cut back, 3 bases at V and 5 bases at J, with 7 bases in the middle. This CDR3 is 12 amino acids long. CDR1 and CDR2 from the germline V gene are SGHTA and FQGTGA. The CDR3 here is CASSLVGETQYF. The DNA for the CDR3 is TGTGCCAGCAGCTTGGTGGGGGAGACCCAGTACTTC.

This rearrangement joins TRBV6-1 to TRBJ2-2; no reliable D call. Trimming pared 3 bases from V and 5 bases from J, leaving 4 bases between. Germline V gene lookup returns CDR1 MNHNS and CDR2 SASEGT. The CDR3 runs to 12 residues. CDR3: CASSDGTGELFF. In DNA, the CDR3 is TGTGCCAGCAGTGATGGGACCGGGGAGCTGTTTTTT.

The V call is TRBV27, the J call TRBJ1-2; 7 bases match TRBD1. The CDR3 totals 13 residues. CDR1 and CDR2 (germline): MNHEY, SMNVEV (reference sequence). V was clipped by 0 bases and J by 7 bases; unmatched bases: 2. The CDR3 spells CASSLSRQGGYTF. The CDR3 coding sequence is TGTGCCAGCAGTTTATCCCGACAGGGTGGCTACACCTTC.

The rearrangement links TRBV27 to TRBJ1-2; D ambiguous. CDR1 is MNHEY, CDR2 SMNVEV, per germline (reference sequence). CDR3 length: 14 amino acids. V was pared by 6 bases and J by 2 bases, with 13 bases between. The CDR3 is CASRSSGINYGYTF. The CDR3 nucleotides read TGTGCCAGCAGATCGTCCGGCATAAACTATGGCTACACCTTC.

This clone occurred a few times. V usage is TRBV2 and J usage is TRBJ1-4; no definite D call. The length of the CDR3 is 14 residues. The germline V and J ends were trimmed by 6 bases and 0 bases, with 8 bases remaining between them. Germline V gene data show CDR1 as SNHLY and CDR2 as FYNNEI. CDR3 loop: CASSHGSTNEKLFF. DNA for the CDR3: TGTGCCAGCAGCCACGGTTCAACTAATGAAAAACTGTTTTTT.

The V and J genes are TRBV29-1 and TRBJ2-5, with D perhaps TRBD1 or TRBD2 (5 bases each). CDR1 and CDR2 from the germline V gene are SQVTM and ANQGSEA. V was cut by 1 base and J by 7 bases, with 13 bases left in between. The CDR3 has 13 residues. The CDR3 DNA is TGCAGCGTTGAAGTAGGGTCTGGGGGGACCCAGTACTTC. Residues: CSVEVGSGGTQYF.

The V and J genes are TRBV28 and TRBJ2-7; 11 nucleotides align to TRBD1. This CDR3 has 13 residues. Trimming took 8 bases from V and 2 from J; bases not matched to a gene: 2. Germline loops: CDR1 MDHEN, CDR2 SYDVKM. The CDR3 nucleotides read TGTGCCAGCCGGACAGGGGGCGCCTACGAGCAGTACTTC. This gives the protein CASRTGGAYEQYF.

In this sample, this clone turned up once. The rearrangement joins TRBV6-6 to TRBJ2-7, with D possibly being TRBD2 (6 bases). The CDR3 loop spans 13 amino acids. Germline values: CDR1 MNHNY, CDR2 SVGAGI (reference sequence). Trimming cost V 8 bases and J 2 bases, with 13 bases left between them. CDR3 DNA sequence: TGTGCCAGCTCAGAGCGGGTAGCCTACGAGCAGTACTTC. Translating gives CASSERVAYEQYF.

CDR3 coding DNA: TGCGCCAGCAGCTTGGCTTTGGCGGGGAGCTCCTACAATGAGCAGTTCTTC. Protein sequence: CASSLALAGSSYNEQFF. The chain employs TRBV5-1 and TRBJ2-1; tentative D call: TRBD2 (6 bases). CDR1 and CDR2 (germline): SGHRS, YFSETQ. This CDR3 has 17 residues. Between the trimmed V and J ends, which lost 0 bases and 0 bases, there was a span of 13 bases.

V usage is TRBV9 and J usage is TRBJ1-2; 7 nucleotides agree with TRBD1. The V and J ends lost 3 bases and 5 bases, in that order; junction bases with no gene match: 10. The germline gives CDR1 SGDLS, CDR2 YYNGEE. The CDR3 has 15 amino acids. The CDR3 is CASSGPTGEEYGYTF. CDR3 sequence (DNA): TGTGCCAGCAGCGGCCCAACAGGGGAAGAGTATGGCTACACCTTC.

This sequence joins TRBV19 and TRBJ1-1; 9 nucleotides agree with TRBD1. The CDR3 contains 15 residues. Germline CDR1 LNHDA, CDR2 SQIVND (reference sequence). Germline trimming cut 4 bases from V and 4 bases from J; bases unmatched to any gene: 7. CDR3: CASSTGTGRTTEAFF. As DNA, the CDR3 is TGTGCCAGTAGTACCGGGACAGGGCGAACCACTGAAGCTTTCTTT.

The gene calls are TRBV27 and TRBJ1-1; D is ambiguous. The CDR3 is 15 residues long. Trimming pared 2 bases from V and 1 base from J, leaving 11 bases between. In germline, CDR1 is MNHEY, CDR2 SMNVEV (reference sequence). CDR3 sequence: CASSLRPHGNTEAFF. The CDR3 DNA reads TGTGCCAGCAGTTTAAGGCCCCATGGGAACACTGAAGCTTTCTTT.

The chain employs TRBV9 and TRBJ2-2; TRBD2 matches 9 bases. V lost 2 bases and J lost 5; bases outside the gene matches: 7. The V gene's germline CDR1 is SGDLS and CDR2 YYNGEE. The CDR3 sequence is 16 residues long. CDR3 nucleotide sequence: TGTGCCAGCAGCGTTGATCTAGCGGGAAGTACCGGGGAGCTGTTTTTT. Translated, it gives CASSVDLAGSTGELFF.

This sequence joins TRBV11-2 and TRBJ1-1; weak D call: TRBD1 (5 bases). V was pared by 5 bases and J by 1 base, with 17 bases between. Germline CDR1 and CDR2: SGHAT and FQNNGV. The CDR3 covers 16 residues. CDR3 sequence (DNA): TGTGCCAGCAGCCCAGCCCTGGGACGGGGGAACACTGAAGCTTTCTTT. Its protein product is CASSPALGRGNTEAFF.